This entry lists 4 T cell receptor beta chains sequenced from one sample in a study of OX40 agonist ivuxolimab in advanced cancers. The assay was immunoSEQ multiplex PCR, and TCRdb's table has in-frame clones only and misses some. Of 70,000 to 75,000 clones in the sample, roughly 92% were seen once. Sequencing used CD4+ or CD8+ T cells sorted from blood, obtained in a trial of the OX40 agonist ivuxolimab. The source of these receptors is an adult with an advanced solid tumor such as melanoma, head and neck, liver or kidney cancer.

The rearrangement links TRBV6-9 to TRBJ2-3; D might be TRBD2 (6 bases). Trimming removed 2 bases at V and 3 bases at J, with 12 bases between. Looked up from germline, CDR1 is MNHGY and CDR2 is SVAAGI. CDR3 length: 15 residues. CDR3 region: CASSYRSSETDTQYF. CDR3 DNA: TGTGCCAGCAGTTATCGGTCTAGCGAGACAGATACGCAGTATTTT.

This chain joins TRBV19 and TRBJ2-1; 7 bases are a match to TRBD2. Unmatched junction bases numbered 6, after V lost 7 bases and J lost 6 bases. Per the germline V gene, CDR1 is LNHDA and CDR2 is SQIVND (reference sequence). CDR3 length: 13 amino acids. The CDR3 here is CASMRESGNEQFF. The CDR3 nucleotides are TGTGCCAGTATGCGGGAGTCAGGCAATGAGCAGTTCTTC.

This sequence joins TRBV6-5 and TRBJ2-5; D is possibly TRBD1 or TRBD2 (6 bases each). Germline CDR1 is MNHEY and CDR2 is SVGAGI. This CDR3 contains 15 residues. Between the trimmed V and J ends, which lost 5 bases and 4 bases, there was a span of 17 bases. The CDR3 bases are TGTGCCAGCAGTCCTATGTCGGGGGCGGGAGAGACCCAGTACTTC. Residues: CASSPMSGAGETQYF.

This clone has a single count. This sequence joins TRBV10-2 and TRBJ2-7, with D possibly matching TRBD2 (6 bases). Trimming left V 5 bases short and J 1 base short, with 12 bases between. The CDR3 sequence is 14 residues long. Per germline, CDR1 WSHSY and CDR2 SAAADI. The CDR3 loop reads CASSRGAPSYEQYF. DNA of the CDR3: TGCGCCAGCAGTCGCGGGGCCCCATCCTACGAGCAGTACTTC.